Sequencing of this TCR beta chain was carried out in a study of OX40 agonist ivuxolimab in advanced cancers. Profiled with immunoSEQ multiplex PCR; TCRdb holds only in-frame clones, not every one. The table includes 94,000 or so clones, around 84% detected once. Per the germline V gene, CDR1 is MNHNS and CDR2 is SASEGT. The CDR3 is made up of 14 amino acids. After removal of 5 bases from V and 6 bases from J, the junction contained 7 bases not matched to a gene. This sequence joins TRBV6-1 and TRBJ1-1; 9 bases fit TRBD1. Sequenced material: CD4+ or CD8+ T cells sorted from blood, taken in a trial of the OX40 agonist ivuxolimab. This receptor was obtained from an adult with an advanced solid tumor such as melanoma, head and neck, liver or kidney cancer. In DNA form, the CDR3 reads TGTGCCAGCAGTAGGACAGGGGAATATGCTGAAGCTTTCTTT. Protein sequence: CASSRTGEYAEAFF.